This T cell receptor beta chain originates from a study of T cells after yellow fever vaccination. This clonotype was seen at least ten times. The antigen is not known. UMIs and a universal primer site were added when TCR cDNA was made by 5'RACE template switching. Via MiXCR, TCRdb re-called the 5' RACE reads, giving one row per CDR3 protein. The top ten clones hold less than 3% of a sample with over 150,000 distinct CDR3 sequences, roughly 6.2% of them seen once. Overall study findings and caveats: Though it reached lower strength, the secondary response hit its peak faster, day 5 versus 15. Abundant clonotypes from the bulk population could contaminate FACS-sorted repertoires.

The receptor was derived from a man between 18 and 35 years old who received the YFV17D yellow fever vaccine. The material sequenced was CD4+ T cells sorted from PBMCs, taken on the day of the first yellow fever vaccination.

The CDR3 bases are TGTGCCAGCAGTGTCTCAGTTATCTATGAGCAGTTCTTC. Translation: CASSVSVIYEQFF. The V gene is TRBV2, the J gene TRBJ2-1, with D unresolved. With 4 bases removed from V and 8 bases from J, the gap between germline ends came to 12 bases. The CDR3 is made up of 13 amino acids. In germline, CDR1 is SNHLY, CDR2 FYNNEI.